These 16 T cell receptor beta chains were all obtained from the same sample, sequenced in a study of T cell responses to AZD1222 COVID-19 vaccine. Data came from immunoSEQ multiplex PCR; TCRdb stores just in-frame clones and leaves some out. Altogether more than 90,000 clones are present, more than 70% being singletons, with the ten largest covering approximately 10%. Sequenced material: peripheral blood, taken 28 days after the second AZD1222 dose. The source is an adult who received the AZD1222 COVID-19 vaccine.

The chain recombines TRBV6-1 with TRBJ1-6, with no clear D. This CDR3 spans 13 amino acids. Germline assignment: CDR1 MNHNS and CDR2 SASEGT. Trimming stripped 3 bases from V and 8 bases from J, with 8 bases between. The CDR3 here is CASSEVLYSPLHF. The CDR3 DNA is TGTGCCAGCAGTGAGGTATTGTATTCACCCCTCCACTTT.

The rearrangement joins TRBV5-1 to TRBJ2-7; D possibly matches TRBD1 or TRBD2 (5 bases each). Trimming removed 0 bases at V and 4 bases at J, with 11 bases between. Germline CDR1 and CDR2: SGHRS and YFSETQ. The CDR3 spans 14 residues. The CDR3 is CASSLAGASYEQYF. The DNA for the CDR3 is TGCGCCAGCAGCTTGGCCGGGGCCTCGTACGAGCAGTACTTC.

CDR3 sequence reads: CASSLDRNTEAFF. For the CDR3, the DNA is TGTGCCAGCAGCTTAGACAGGAACACTGAAGCTTTCTTT. V and J are TRBV7-3 and TRBJ1-1; tentative D call: TRBD1 (5 bases). CDR3 size: 13 residues. The germline V gene encodes CDR1 SGHTA and CDR2 FQGTGA. V gave up 2 bases and J gave up 1 base, with 5 bases separating them.

This clone showed up just a few times. The chain employs TRBV27 and TRBJ2-2; D is undetermined. Trimming took off 5 bases at V and 8 bases at J, with 9 bases between the two ends. Germline V gene lookup returns CDR1 MNHEY and CDR2 SMNVEV (reference sequence). The CDR3 sequence is 12 residues long. The CDR3 sequence is CASSRIPGELFF. The DNA of the CDR3 is TGTGCCAGCAGTCGCATCCCTGGGGAGCTGTTTTTT.

The chain carries TRBV6-4 and TRBJ2-1, with D perhaps TRBD2 (6 bases). Trimming removed 2 bases at V and 9 bases at J, with 17 bases between. Germline V gives CDR1 MRHNA, CDR2 SNTAGT. The CDR3 covers 15 residues. The DNA of the CDR3 is TGTGCCAGCAGTGACGGGGCGGCAGGAGCGGGTGAGCAGTTCTTC. Its protein is CASSDGAAGAGEQFF.

The chain joins TRBV27 to TRBJ2-3; unclear D gene. Trimming took 5 bases from V and 8 from J, leaving 17 bases between them. The CDR3 covers 14 residues. Germline CDR1 reads MNHEY; CDR2 reads SMNVEV (reference sequence). Here the CDR3 reads CASSPRSLAGTQYF. CDR3 sequence (DNA): TGTGCCAGCAGTCCACGATCCTTAGCTGGTACGCAGTATTTT.

The chain uses TRBV18 and TRBJ2-1; D might be TRBD2 (6 bases). Trimming removed 4 bases from V and 5 bases from J, with 12 bases in between. Germline V gives CDR1 KGHSH, CDR2 LQKENI. The CDR3 totals 14 residues. The CDR3 spells CASSLAGSDNEQFF. The CDR3, as DNA: TGTGCCAGCTCACTCGCGGGGAGCGACAATGAGCAGTTCTTC.

This chain uses TRBV5-1 with TRBJ1-1; possibly TRBD1 for D (6 bases). The CDR3 runs to 14 residues. The germline CDR1 and CDR2 sequences are SGHRS and YFSETQ. V was trimmed by 5 bases and J by 1 base, leaving 12 bases between them. The CDR3 reads CASRRAQGNTEAFF. The CDR3 DNA follows: TGCGCCAGCAGACGGGCACAGGGGAACACTGAAGCTTTCTTT.

V is TRBV3-1 (or the pseudogene TRBV3-2) and J is TRBJ1-6, with unresolved D. The V gene lost 0 bases and the J gene lost 9 bases, with 6 bases spanning the gap. Germline CDR1 and CDR2: LGHDT and YNNKEL (reference sequence). The CDR3 sequence is 13 residues long. CDR3 sequence (DNA): TGTGCCAGCAGCCAAGATCTTGGTTCACCCCTCCACTTT. This translates into CASSQDLGSPLHF.

As regards this clone: This specimen includes other DNA sequences encoding the same CDR3. This chain links TRBV5-1 with TRBJ2-3; 12 nucleotides align to TRBD1. CDR1 and CDR2 from the germline V gene are SGHRS and YFSETQ. The J segment lost 4 bases and the V segment lost 3 bases, leaving 3 bases of the junction unmatched. The CDR3 loop spans 15 amino acids. The CDR3 reads CASSSGTGGADTQYF. CDR3 in DNA: TGCGCCAGCAGCTCCGGGACAGGGGGCGCAGATACGCAGTATTTT. Supplemented by reference TRBV5-1 and TRBJ2-3, the full variable domain reads KAGVTQTPRYLIKTRGQQVTLSCSPISGHRSVSWYQQTPGQGLQFLFEYFSETQRNKGNFPGRFSGRQFSNSRSEMNVSTLELGDSALYLCASSSGTGGADTQYFGPGTRLTVL.

This chain links TRBV11-1 with TRBJ2-1, with D possibly matching TRBD2 (5 bases). V was pared by 2 bases and J by 6 bases, with 17 bases between. From germline, CDR1 is SGHAT and CDR2 FQDESV (reference sequence). The CDR3 runs 16 residues. The CDR3 sequence is CASSLYVGVTPNEQFF. In DNA form, the CDR3 reads TGTGCCAGCAGCTTATACGTGGGAGTAACTCCCAATGAGCAGTTCTTC.

The chain has TRBV25-1 and TRBJ2-5; TRBD2 matches 7 bases. V lost 3 bases and J lost 4; bases outside the gene matches: 5. Germline CDR1 reads MGHDK; CDR2 reads SYGVNS. This CDR3 region has 14 residues. CDR3 nucleotides: TGTGCCAGCAGTGAGGCGGGAGTTAGAGAGACCCAGTACTTC. The encoded protein is CASSEAGVRETQYF.

The chain recombines TRBV6-5 with TRBJ1-2; D call uncertain. V lost 2 bases and J 4 bases, leaving 11 bases between the germline ends. Per germline, CDR1 MNHEY and CDR2 SVGAGI. This CDR3 has 14 amino acids. CDR3 loop: CASSYRETGYGYTF. Written as DNA, the CDR3 is TGTGCCAGCAGTTACCGGGAGACGGGCTATGGCTACACCTTC.

The chain is built from TRBV9 and TRBJ2-1; 8 positions agree with TRBD2. The V gene end was trimmed by 3 bases and the J gene end by 8 bases; junction bases not matched to a gene: 10. Germline lookup yields CDR1 SGDLS and CDR2 YYNGEE. The CDR3 totals 15 residues. In DNA, the CDR3 is TGTGCCAGCAGCGCCTTAGCGGGAAGCTTGGATGAGCAGTTCTTC. Translation gives CASSALAGSLDEQFF.

J is TRBJ2-1 and V is TRBV6-2 or TRBV6-3, with TRBD2 matching 13 bases. Germline loops: CDR1 MNHEY, CDR2 SVGEGT. There are 17 residues in the CDR3. With V trimmed by 5 bases and J by 3 bases, 7 bases remained unmatched. The CDR3 sequence is CASSDRTSGRFYNEQFF. In DNA form, the CDR3 reads TGTGCCAGCAGTGACCGGACTAGCGGGAGATTCTACAATGAGCAGTTCTTC.

This clone was found once. The chain couples TRBV11-1 to TRBJ2-1; TRBD2 matches at 9 bases. V shed 3 bases, J shed 6 bases, and the junction held 0 bases outside the gene matches. The CDR3 sequence is 13 residues long. Germline V lookup: CDR1 SGHAT, CDR2 FQDESV (reference sequence). The CDR3 nucleotides are TGTGCCAGCAGCTTTAGCGGGAGCAATGAGCAGTTCTTC. Translation: CASSFSGSNEQFF.